These T cell receptor beta chains were read from a single sample in a study of cytomegalovirus exposure and HLA in healthy donors. Libraries were prepared by immunoSEQ multiplex PCR; TCRdb keeps only in-frame clonotypes and omits some of them. The table shows 200,000 or so clones, with about 88% occurring only once. The sample consisted of PBMCs. These receptors all come from a girl in the first two years of life in good health and CMV-seronegative. Both conserved end residues are part of each CDR3. A D gene is named only where the DNA matches it firmly. A row's size may be missing; if present it is once, few, many or a size class.

>14|TRBV25-1|few|TRBJ2-2|.
TGTGCCAGCACCAGGGCAGGGAAGTCCGGGGAGCTGTTTTTT
CASTRAGKSGELFF
>18|TRBV5-1|.|TRBJ2-7|TRBD2
TGCGCCAGCAGCTTGAGCCTAGCGGGGGGGCCGGACGGATACGAGCAGTACTTC
CASSLSLAGGPDGYEQYF
>15|TRBV14|.|TRBJ2-1|.
TGTGCCAGCAGCCCTAGGACTCTAGGCTACAATGAGCAGTTCTTC
CASSPRTLGYNEQFF
>17|TRBV4-1|.|TRBJ2-7|.
TGCGCCAGCAGCCAAGGTTTCATCGGAGGGTCAGCCTACGAGCAGTACTTC
CASSQGFIGGSAYEQYF
>14|TRBV6-5|.|TRBJ1-5|TRBD1
TGTGCCAGCAGACCGGACAGGCACAATCAGCCCCAGCATTTT
CASRPDRHNQPQHF
>16|TRBV9|few|TRBJ2-1|TRBD2
TGTGCCAGCAGCGTAGCCAAACTAGCGGGGGGGCGCGAGCAGTTCTTC
CASSVAKLAGGREQFF
>12|TRBV29-1|.|TRBJ2-3|TRBD2
TGCAGCGTTGGCGGGGGGTTAAATACGCAGTATTTT
CSVGGGLNTQYF
>15|TRBV10-2|.|TRBJ2-5|TRBD2
TGCGCCAGCAGTGATGGTAGCGGGGCCCAAGAGACCCAGTACTTC
CASSDGSGAQETQYF
>13|TRBV18|once|TRBJ1-6|TRBD1
TGTGCCAGCACCCGGGACAGAGATTCACCCCTCCACTTT
CASTRDRDSPLHF
>15|TRBV5-1|.|TRBJ1-4|TRBD1
TGCGCCAGCAGCTTATCGGGACAGGGGGTAGAAAAACTGTTTTTT
CASSLSGQGVEKLFF
>17|TRBV7-6|.|TRBJ2-7|.
TGTGCCAGCAGCTCCTTACCCTTGTCACAGACCACCTACGAGCAGTACTTC
CASSSLPLSQTTYEQYF
>15|TRBV4-1|.|TRBJ1-2|TRBD1
TGCGCCAGCAGCCGGGGACAGGGGGCATATCGAGGCTACACCTTC
CASSRGQGAYRGYTF
>15|TRBV5-6|.|TRBJ1-2|TRBD1
TGTGCCAGCAGCGGAGGGACAGAGTACGACTATGGCTACACCTTC
CASSGGTEYDYGYTF
>15|TRBV11-1|.|TRBJ2-3|.
TGTGCCAGCAGCTTAGTGACGCAGGGCCAAGATACGCAGTATTTT
CASSLVTQGQDTQYF
>14|TRBV5-1|once|TRBJ2-7|TRBD1
TGCGCCAGCAGCTCGGACAGGGGGCTATCCGAGCAGTACTTC
CASSSDRGLSEQYF
>16|TRBV10-2|.|TRBJ2-1|.
TGCGCCAGCAGTGAGTCGTTTCGGGAGTTGAGGGATGAGCAGTTCTTC
CASSESFRELRDEQFF
>11|TRBV7-9|few|TRBJ1-2|.
TGTGCCGTACTCCCTTTATATGGCTACACCTTC
CAVLPLYGYTF
>15|TRBV10-3|.|TRBJ2-7|.
TGTGCCATCAGTGAGTCGACGGACGGGGACTACGAGCAGTACTTC
CAISESTDGDYEQYF
>14|TRBV6-5|.|TRBJ1-5|.
TGTGCCAGCAGTTCACGGGACACAAATCAGCCCCAGCATTTT
CASSSRDTNQPQHF
>12|TRBV18|.|TRBJ2-5|.
TGTGCCAGCTCACCTCGTGTGGAGACCCAGTACTTC
CASSPRVETQYF
>14|TRBV27|.|TRBJ1-1|.
TGTGCCAGCAGGGGCGGGACTTTGAACACTGAAGCTTTCTTT
CASRGGTLNTEAFF
>16|TRBV2|.|TRBJ2-2|.
TGTGCCAGCAGGGCCCAGAGGGGACATAACACCGGGGAGCTGTTTTTT
CASRAQRGHNTGELFF
>13|TRBV2|.|TRBJ2-7|TRBD1
TGTGCCAGCAGACAGGGGCCCTCCTACGAGCAGTACTTC
CASRQGPSYEQYF
>14|TRBV4-2|.|TRBJ2-7|TRBD1
TGTGCCAGCAGCCTAGGGACAGACTACTACGAGCAGTACTTC
CASSLGTDYYEQYF